This TCR beta chain was documented in a study of T cell clonotyping in hematopoietic cell transplantation. The assay was immunoSEQ multiplex PCR, and TCRdb's table has in-frame clones only and misses some. The data show about 27,000 clones, 95% seen once. Study results and limitations: After transplant, recipient diversity fell while pathologically expanded clonotypes grew through day 180.

A word on this clone: The antigen is unknown.

Germline-derived CDR1 and CDR2 are WNHNN and SYGVQD (reference sequence). This CDR3 comprises 18 residues. Losses at the gene ends were 3 bases for V and 5 bases for J; bases not matched to a gene: 16. Input material: peripheral blood mononuclear cells. The rearrangement links TRBV10-1 to TRBJ2-5; TRBD1 agrees at 9 bases. The clonotype was recovered from a man aged 50 to 60 in good health. Some clones in this sample may be carry-over from other donors' samples. CDR3 sequence (DNA): TGCGCCAGCAGTGAACCAACGGGACAGGGTGTGGCGCTGGAGACCCAGTACTTC. Residues: CASSEPTGQGVALETQYF.